In its sample, the clone carrying this T cell receptor (beta chain) was seen a few times. This specimen comes from a study of CD8+ T cells in alopecia areata. The ends were cut back, 2 bases at V and 4 bases at J, with 9 bases in the middle. Germline-derived CDR1 and CDR2 are SQVTM and ANQGSEA. The CDR3 spans 13 residues. The treatment denotes: oral pan-JAK inhibitor, 5-10 mg twice daily. After isolation, RNA underwent reverse transcription to generate cDNA as the sequencing template. Some clones are missing from TCRdb's copy, which holds only in-frame ones; the method was immunoSEQ multiplex PCR. The sample consists of about 120,000 clones, 50% to 75% of them appearing once.

The chain has TRBV29-1 and TRBJ1-5; weak D call: TRBD1 (5 bases). The sample consisted of CD8+ T cells sorted from blood, taken at week 4, from a patient treated with tofacitinib. This sequence originates from a human donor with alopecia areata. As DNA, the CDR3 is TGCAGCGTTGAATGGGACGGTAATCAGCCCCAGCATTTT. Protein: CSVEWDGNQPQHF.